One T cell receptor beta chain is described in this entry. The source of the sample is a study of blood T cell repertoires in COVID-19. The CDR3 sequence is 16 residues long. CDR1 and CDR2 (germline): KGHDR, SFDVKD. The V end lost 3 bases, the J end lost 2 bases, and 16 bases lay between the germline ends. TCRdb's table, derived via immunoSEQ multiplex PCR, lists solely in-frame clones and lacks some. Among a few hundred thousand clones, 80% to 95% were seen once, and the ten largest hold 2% to 3%. This TCR was sampled from a person aged 18 to 29 with COVID-19, enrolled during active disease. The sample comprised peripheral blood. V is TRBV24-1 and J is TRBJ2-7, with TRBD2 as a possible D gene (6 bases). The CDR3 DNA sequence: TGTGCCACCAGTGATGCCCCGGGATCGGGGGCCTACGAGCAGTACTTC. Translating gives CATSDAPGSGAYEQYF.